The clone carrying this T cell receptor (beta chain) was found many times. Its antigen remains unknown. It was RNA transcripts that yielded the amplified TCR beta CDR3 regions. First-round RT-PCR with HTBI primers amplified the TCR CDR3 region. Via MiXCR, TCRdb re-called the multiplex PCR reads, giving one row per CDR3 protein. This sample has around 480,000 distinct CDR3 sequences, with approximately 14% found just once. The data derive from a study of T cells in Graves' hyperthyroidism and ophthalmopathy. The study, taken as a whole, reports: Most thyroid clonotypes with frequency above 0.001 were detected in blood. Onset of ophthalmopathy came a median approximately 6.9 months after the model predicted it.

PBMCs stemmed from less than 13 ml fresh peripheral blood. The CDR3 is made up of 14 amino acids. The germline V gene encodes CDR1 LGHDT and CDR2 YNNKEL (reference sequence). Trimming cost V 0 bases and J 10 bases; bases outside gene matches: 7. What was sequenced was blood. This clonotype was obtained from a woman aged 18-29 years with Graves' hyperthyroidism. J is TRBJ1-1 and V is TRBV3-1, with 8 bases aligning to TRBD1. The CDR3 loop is CASSQETGASGAFF. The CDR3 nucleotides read TGTGCCAGCAGCCAAGAGACAGGGGCATCGGGAGCTTTCTTT.